A single sample gave rise to the 27 T cell receptor beta chains below, sequenced in a study of siplizumab effects on memory and regulatory T cells. Profiling relied on immunoSEQ multiplex PCR, and the TCRdb table lists in-frame clones only, not all of them. Here the sample spans over 100,000 clones, 85% to 95% being singletons. The sequenced sample consisted of Tregs sorted from blood. These receptors all come from a human donor in good health.

The V gene is TRBV6-6, the J gene TRBJ2-7; 12 bases are shared with TRBD2. Germline CDR1 and CDR2: MNHNY and SVGAGI (reference sequence). The ends lost 7 bases at V and 5 bases at J; junction bases unmatched: 12. The CDR3 covers 16 residues. CDR3 nucleotides: TGTGCCAGCAACCTAAAATTGACTAGCGGGGGACACGAGCAGTACTTC. The encoded protein is CASNLKLTSGGHEQYF.

The chain has TRBV6-5 and TRBJ2-3; 7 bases match TRBD1. CDR3 length equals 15 residues. The V and J ends lost 7 bases and 3 bases, in that order; junction bases with no gene match: 10. CDR1 MNHEY and CDR2 SVGAGI come from the germline V gene. The CDR3 reads CASTRRTGITDTQYF. For the CDR3, the DNA is TGTGCCAGCACCCGTCGGACAGGAATTACAGATACGCAGTATTTT.

CDR3 sequence (DNA): TGCAGCGTTGAGATGGGGGACGGGGCCGAGCAGTACTTC. This translates into CSVEMGDGAEQYF. The chain employs TRBV29-1 and TRBJ2-7, with D perhaps TRBD1 or TRBD2 (5 bases each). Trimming took off 3 bases at V and 6 bases at J, with 15 bases between the two ends. Germline V gene data show CDR1 as SQVTM and CDR2 as ANQGSEA. The CDR3 is made up of 13 amino acids.

This clone was seen only a few times. The rearrangement links TRBV18 to TRBJ1-2; TRBD1 is a possible D gene (5 bases). Trimming removed 4 bases from V and 4 bases from J, with 13 bases in between. Germline-derived CDR1 and CDR2 are KGHSH and LQKENI. The CDR3 contains 14 residues. The CDR3 DNA reads TGTGCCAGCTCACGGGAGGGGAGGTCCTATGGCTACACCTTC. Protein: CASSREGRSYGYTF.

The chain recombines TRBV6-5 with TRBJ2-1; D unclear. CDR3 length: 12 amino acids. The germline V and J ends were trimmed by 0 bases and 7 bases, with 4 bases remaining between them. Germline V CDR1 and CDR2: MNHEY, SVGAGI. The chain's CDR3 is CASSYSPNEQFF. DNA of the CDR3: TGTGCCAGCAGTTACTCGCCGAATGAGCAGTTCTTC.

The J gene is TRBJ2-3, the V gene TRBV6-5; tentatively, D is TRBD2 (5 bases). Deletions cut 6 bases from V and 2 bases from J, with 15 bases between. Germline CDR1 is MNHEY and CDR2 is SVGAGI. The CDR3 covers 15 residues. As DNA, the CDR3 is TGTGCCAGCAGCCCCCCGAGGGCAAACACAGATACGCAGTATTTT. Translated, it gives CASSPPRANTDTQYF.

This chain joins TRBV9 and TRBJ1-2; 11 bases fit TRBD1. The J segment lost 6 bases and the V segment lost 3 bases, leaving 4 bases of the junction unmatched. The CDR3 extends over 14 amino acids. Germline loops: CDR1 SGDLS, CDR2 YYNGEE. CDR3 coding DNA: TGTGCCAGCAGCGACGGACAGGGGGCACATGGCTACACCTTC. Residues: CASSDGQGAHGYTF.

This chain joins TRBV19 and TRBJ2-3; D call uncertain. Trimming pared 3 bases from V and 2 bases from J, leaving 6 bases between. Germline-derived CDR1 and CDR2 are LNHDA and SQIVND (reference sequence). This CDR3 spans 13 amino acids. CDR3 DNA: TGTGCCAGTAGTATCCAGTTCACAGATACGCAGTATTTT. Translated: CASSIQFTDTQYF. Full variable domain (missing parts from reference TRBV19 and TRBJ2-3): DGGITQSPKYLFRKEGQNVTLSCEQNLNHDAMYWYRQDPGQGLRLIYYSQIVNDFQKGDIAEGYSVSREKKESFPLTVTSAQKNPTAFYLCASSIQFTDTQYFGPGTRLTVL.

The table lists this clone with a count of one. The chain employs TRBV2 and TRBJ2-1; D unclear. This CDR3 contains 12 residues. Trimming took 7 bases from V and 6 from J, leaving 10 bases between them. Germline-derived CDR1 and CDR2 are SNHLY and FYNNEI. CDR3 nucleotide sequence: TGTGCCAGCAACCAACCAAGCAATGAGCAGTTCTTC. Translating it yields CASNQPSNEQFF.

This clone was counted once. The chain couples TRBV6-1 to TRBJ1-3, with 9 bases lining up with TRBD1. Germline trimming cut 6 bases from V and 4 bases from J; bases unmatched to any gene: 4. Per germline, CDR1 MNHNS and CDR2 SASEGT. There are 14 residues in the CDR3. The CDR3 nucleotides are TGTGCCAGCAGATTCGGGACAGGGGGAAACACCATATATTTT. Translating gives CASRFGTGGNTIYF.

About this clone itself: An end of the junction does not agree with germline; a read error may underlie this. This chain uses TRBV7-2 with TRBJ2-1; 11 positions agree with TRBD2. This CDR3 has 15 residues. Germline lookup yields CDR1 SGHTA and CDR2 FQGNSA. CDR3 sequence reads: CASRLAGGPRNEQFF. DNA of the CDR3: TGTGCCAGCAGGTTAGCGGGAGGGCCGAGAAATGAGCAGTTCTTC.

V usage is TRBV11-2 and J usage is TRBJ1-2; TRBD1 matches 7 bases. CDR1 is SGHAT and CDR2 is FQNNGV in the germline V gene. J was trimmed by 4 bases and V by 3 bases; bases with no gene match: 2. The CDR3 consists of 13 residues. CDR3 sequence: CASSFGTAYGYTF. CDR3 sequence (DNA): TGTGCCAGCAGCTTCGGGACAGCCTATGGCTACACCTTC.

In its sample, this clone was seen once. This chain joins TRBV11-3 and TRBJ2-7; D not certain. Germline CDR1 SGHNT, CDR2 YENEEA. Trimming stripped 3 bases from V and 0 bases from J, with 9 bases between. The CDR3 contains 14 residues. For the CDR3, the DNA is TGTGCCAGCAGCTTGGACGGAGACTCCTACGAGCAGTACTTC. Translated, it gives CASSLDGDSYEQYF.

CDR3 coding DNA: TGTGCCAGCAGCTTTTTAAGAGGGAGTTCGGATGAGCAGTTCTTC. This encodes CASSFLRGSSDEQFF. This chain links TRBV5-6 with TRBJ2-1; TRBD2 is a possible D gene (5 bases). The CDR3 covers 15 residues. The germline CDR1 and CDR2 sequences are SGHDT and YYEEEE. With 2 bases removed from V and 8 bases from J, the gap between germline ends came to 17 bases.

A single count supports this clone. The chain joins TRBV21-1 to TRBJ2-7; TRBD2, the D gene given by the table, was not confirmed from the DNA. TRBV21-1 is reported as a pseudogene. This CDR3 contains 16 residues. CDR3 DNA sequence: TGTGCCAGCAGCAAAGTGGAGTACCCCTTCTCCTACGAGCAGTACTTC. Amino acid sequence: CASSKVEYPFSYEQYF.

V is TRBV10-1 and J is TRBJ2-3; TRBD1 aligns across 9 bases. V shed 6 bases, J shed 3 bases, and the junction held 10 bases outside the gene matches. Germline CDR1 reads WNHNN; CDR2 reads SYGVQD (reference sequence). The CDR3 is 16 residues long. Here the CDR3 reads CASSEAGQGRTDTQYF. The CDR3 DNA reads as TGCGCCAGCAGCGAAGCCGGACAGGGGAGGACAGATACGCAGTATTTT.

This clone was seen only once. The rearrangement links TRBV25-1 to TRBJ2-7, with D perhaps matching TRBD2 (6 bases). V lost 2 bases and J lost 0, with 11 bases in between. CDR1 is MGHDK, CDR2 SYGVNS, per germline. The CDR3 has 15 amino acids. The CDR3 region is CASSELGGFSYEQYF. The CDR3 region has the DNA TGTGCCAGCAGTGAACTTGGGGGGTTCTCCTACGAGCAGTACTTC.

This sequence joins TRBV5-6 and TRBJ2-7; D uncertain. CDR1 SGHDT and CDR2 YYEEEE come from the germline V gene. The CDR3 length is 11 residues. Trimming left V 3 bases short and J 7 bases short, with 8 bases between. CDR3 sequence: CASSYLLEQYF. The CDR3 nucleotides are TGTGCCAGCAGCTACCTCTTGGAGCAGTACTTC. Complete variable domain (other parts from reference TRBV5-6 and TRBJ2-7): DAGVTQSPTHLIKTRGQQVTLRCSPKSGHDTVSWYQQALGQGPQFIFQYYEEEERQRGNFPDRFSGHQFPNYSSELNVNALLLGDSALYLCASSYLLEQYFGPGTRLTVT.

This clone came up once. V gene TRBV30 combines with J gene TRBJ2-5, with 7 bases that match TRBD2. Trimming removed 2 bases from V and 2 bases from J; junction bases left unmatched: 8. CDR1 is GTSNPN, CDR2 SVGIG, per germline (reference sequence). The CDR3 runs to 15 residues. The CDR3, as DNA: TGTGCCTGGAGTCTGGGGGGAGGGGTGCAAGAGACCCAGTACTTC. It yields the protein CAWSLGGGVQETQYF. Drawing the rest from reference TRBV30 and TRBJ2-5, the complete variable domain is SQTIHQWPATLVQPVGSPLSLECTVEGTSNPNLYWYRQAAGRGLQLLFYSVGIGQISSEVPQNLSASRPQDRQFILSSKKLLLSDSGFYLCAWSLGGGVQETQYFGPGTRLLVL.

V usage is TRBV19 and J usage is TRBJ2-6; 10 nucleotides agree with TRBD1. CDR3 size: 18 residues. In germline, CDR1 is LNHDA, CDR2 SQIVND (reference sequence). The V and J ends lost 6 bases and 2 bases, in that order; junction bases with no gene match: 10. The CDR3: CASSGWTGGIAGANVLTF. DNA of the CDR3: TGTGCCAGTAGCGGATGGACAGGGGGAATCGCTGGGGCCAACGTCCTGACTTTC.

V and J are TRBV10-3 and TRBJ2-3; 12 bases are shared with TRBD2. The V segment lost 0 bases and the J segment 1 base; nucleotides outside the gene matches: 2. The CDR3 totals 17 residues. The germline CDR1 and CDR2 sequences are ENHRY and SYGVKD. CDR3 residues: CAISESASGRGTDTQYF. CDR3 nucleotides: TGTGCCATCAGTGAGTCGGCTAGCGGGAGGGGCACAGATACGCAGTATTTT.

The DNA of the CDR3 is TGTGCCAGCAGCTTGAAAAGCGGGACTCTTAGCACAGATACGCAGTATTTT. Its translation is CASSLKSGTLSTDTQYF. The chain joins TRBV11-3 to TRBJ2-3; 7 bases align to TRBD2. The V gene end was trimmed by 3 bases and the J gene end by 0 bases; junction bases not matched to a gene: 9. Germline CDR1 and CDR2: SGHNT and YENEEA. The CDR3 totals 17 residues.

V is TRBV4-1 and J is TRBJ1-4, with D unclear. The CDR3 runs to 14 residues. Germline CDR1 and CDR2: MGHRA and YSYEKL. With 1 base removed from V and 0 bases from J, the gap between germline ends came to 3 bases. The CDR3 coding sequence is TGCGCCAGCAGCCAAGGAGCAACTAATGAAAAACTGTTTTTT. Encoded protein: CASSQGATNEKLFF.

The chain links TRBV2 to TRBJ2-7, with a possible D match to TRBD1 (5 bases). This CDR3 is built from 12 residues. Between the trimmed V and J ends, which lost 6 bases and 7 bases, there was a span of 13 bases. Germline lookup yields CDR1 SNHLY and CDR2 FYNNEI. The CDR3 sequence: CASRLTVNEQYF. DNA for the CDR3: TGTGCCAGCAGACTGACAGTAAATGAGCAGTACTTC.

This clone was picked up one time. The rearrangement joins TRBV5-1 to TRBJ2-5, with 10 positions matching TRBD2. The CDR3 length is 16 residues. Germline lookup yields CDR1 SGHRS and CDR2 YFSETQ. V was pared by 0 bases and J by 5 bases, with 7 bases of the junction left unmatched. The CDR3 region has the DNA TGCGCCAGCAGCTTGGCATCTAGCGGGAGTTTTGAGACCCAGTACTTC. Residues: CASSLASSGSFETQYF.

V usage is TRBV6-4 and J usage is TRBJ2-2; D is possibly TRBD2 (6 bases). The ends were cut back, 3 bases at V and 1 base at J, with 6 bases in the middle. This CDR3 has 14 residues. The germline gives CDR1 MRHNA, CDR2 SNTAGT. CDR3 residues: CASSERENTGELFF. Written as DNA, the CDR3 is TGTGCCAGCAGTGAGCGGGAGAACACCGGGGAGCTGTTTTTT.

Turning to this clone: At the DNA level, this CDR3 is encoded by other sequences in the same sample as well. The chain links TRBV4-2 to TRBJ2-7; 11 nucleotides match TRBD2. Germline V gene lookup returns CDR1 LGHNA and CDR2 YNFKEQ. This CDR3 contains 18 residues. V was pared by 0 bases and J by 0 bases, with 7 bases of the junction left unmatched. The CDR3 coding sequence is TGTGCCAGCAGCCAAGATCTCCTAGCGGGAGGAAACTCCTACGAGCAGTACTTC. The encoded protein is CASSQDLLAGGNSYEQYF.